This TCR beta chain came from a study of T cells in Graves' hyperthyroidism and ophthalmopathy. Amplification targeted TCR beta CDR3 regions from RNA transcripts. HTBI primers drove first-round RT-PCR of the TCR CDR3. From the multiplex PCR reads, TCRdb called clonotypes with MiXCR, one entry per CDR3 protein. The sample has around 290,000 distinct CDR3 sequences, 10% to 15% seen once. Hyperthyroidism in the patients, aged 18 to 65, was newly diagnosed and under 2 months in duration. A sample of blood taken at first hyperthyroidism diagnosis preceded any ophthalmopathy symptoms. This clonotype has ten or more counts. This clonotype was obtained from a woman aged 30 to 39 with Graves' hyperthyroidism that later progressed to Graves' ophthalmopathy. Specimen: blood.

CDR3 coding DNA: TGTGCCAGCAGCTTAATTAGGACTAGCGGTCTTCCAGATACGCAGTATTTT. It translates to CASSLIRTSGLPDTQYF. The rearrangement joins TRBV7-9 to TRBJ2-3; TRBD2 matches at 10 bases. CDR3 length: 17 residues. The junction had 9 bases not matched to a gene; V was cut back by 2 bases and J by 4 bases. Germline lookup yields CDR1 SEHNR and CDR2 FQNEAQ (reference sequence).